This entry features one T cell receptor (beta chain) sequence. Its antigen is unknown. Per-nucleotide qualities are absent, and no much larger clonotype sits a single base away. The data belong to a study of OX40 agonist ivuxolimab in advanced cancers. At the level of the whole study: Ivuxolimab, which targeted the costimulatory receptor OX40 (CD134), was an agonistic, fully human IgG2 monoclonal antibody. Intravenous ivuxolimab was administered to patients every 2 weeks at six dose levels: 0.01, 0.1, 0.3, 1.5, 3 and 10 mg/kg. Of the roughly 52 patients in dose escalation, 19 had hepatocellular carcinoma, some 15 had melanoma, 9 had renal cell carcinoma and 9 had head and neck cancer. In the dose-escalation cohort, roughly 80% of patients were male, and the mean age was around 60 years, with a range of roughly 23 to 85. Patients were allowed to have had prior anti-PD-1, anti-PD-L1 or anti-CTLA-4 therapy, and about 40% of the dose-escalation patients had been treated with checkpoint inhibitors. Partial responses were achieved by three dose-escalation patients, of whom one had hepatocellular carcinoma and two had cutaneous melanoma. The point of sequencing TCRbeta in the periphery was to test whether ivuxolimab changed TCR sequence diversity and drove clonal T-cell expansion. The paper covers the monotherapy dose-escalation part of the phase I ivuxolimab trial, which included N = 52 patients.

The CDR3 runs 13 amino acids, cysteine and phenylalanine included. CDR3 DNA is the only sequence kept; it has 39 bases, read in frame from the first base. The germline V gene (reference sequence) supplies CDR1 MNHEY and CDR2 SMNVEV. V sheds 0 bases and J sheds 5 bases, leaving 7 bases between their ends. To sequence the TCRbeta CDR3 region, genomic DNA was isolated from the sorted cells. The immunoSEQ Assay was used for sequencing of TCRbeta CDR3 regions. TCRdb limited this immuneACCESS table to in-frame rearrangements with V and J called. A share of clones is missing; checked studies link under half to unresolved V genes, and the rest is unexplained. The sample table contains about 19,000 clones; only one count was recorded for 75% to 90% of them. Clones ranked in the top ten supply approximately 60% of the sample. Patients with autoimmune disease history or receiving systemic immunosuppression were excluded from the trial. Peripheral blood for TCR sequencing was collected from all dose cohorts at baseline, on cycle 4 day 1, and on cycle 7 day 1. Samples came from an open-label, multicenter, first-in-human phase I dose-escalation trial of ivuxolimab. The trial enrolled adults with locally advanced or metastatic head and neck squamous cell, hepatocellular, melanoma or renal cell carcinoma. Before TCR sequencing, CD4+ T cells and CD8+ T cells from peripheral blood were sorted into separate populations.

Overall results and qualifications from the work: The antigen specificity of the clonally expanded peripheral T cells was not determined. In the 0.1-3.0 mg/kg groups, partial responders had among the lowest normalized peripheral clonal expansion, particularly in CD8+ T cells. Low levels of normalized T-cell clonal expansion were also seen in some nonresponding patients. After ivuxolimab, expanded clones were on average more numerous among CD8+ T cells than among CD4+ T cells. At doses of 0.1 to 3.0 mg/kg, clonal expansion of both CD4+ and CD8+ T cells in blood was seen between baseline and week 6.

The sequence was collected from an adult with an advanced solid tumor such as melanoma, head and neck, liver or kidney cancer. The V gene is TRBV27 and the J gene is TRBJ1-1, with the D gene not confidently named. The sample here was CD4+ or CD8+ T cells sorted from blood, taken in a trial of the OX40 agonist ivuxolimab. The CDR3: CASSLSVGTEAFF. In nucleotides, the sequence is TGTGCCAGCAGTTTATCTGTGGGGACTGAAGCTTTCTTT.